This T cell receptor beta chain is from a study of tumor-infiltrating lymphocytes in primary liver carcinoma. The authors took blood RNA from unsorted whole blood and also extracted germline DNA. The patients, who had chronic HBV infection, were treatment-naive (untreated). TCR beta cDNA was prepared out of approximately 500 ng total RNA by means of a constant-region primer. Libraries for TCR beta were built through three nested multiplex PCR rounds, which together made up a slightly modified ARM-PCR procedure. For roughly 10 cycles apiece, the opening two PCR rounds ran with TRBV1-TRBV30 forward primers and a C-beta reverse primer. TCRdb reprocessed the multiplex PCR reads with MiXCR, giving one entry per CDR3 protein. The sample has fewer than 400,000 distinct CDR3 sequences, roughly 60% seen once; the top ten hold over 15%. Broader study findings: Tumor-adjacent and tumor-blood pairs displayed less overlap than did pairs of tumor regions.

This clonotype was seen many times. Antigen specificity is unknown. The CDR3 is 15 residues long. The V gene end was trimmed by 4 bases and the J gene end by 4 bases; junction bases not matched to a gene: 7. The germline CDR1 and CDR2 sequences are SGHNT and YYREEE (reference sequence). The sequenced sample consisted of peripheral blood. This receptor was identified in a woman in her thirties with primary liver carcinoma and hepatitis B virus infection. V is TRBV5-4 and J is TRBJ2-3, with 9 bases aligning to TRBD1. The CDR3 reads CASSPGQGGADTQYF. The CDR3 nucleotides read TGTGCCAGCAGCCCGGGACAGGGTGGCGCAGATACGCAGTATTTT.